Sequencing of this T cell receptor (beta chain) was carried out in a study of cytomegalovirus exposure and HLA in healthy donors. The PCR had 60 Vbeta and 13 Jbeta primers. TCRdb keeps only in-frame clones here, not all; method: immunoSEQ multiplex PCR. Altogether 73,000 or so clones are present, roughly four fifths being singletons, with the ten largest covering 6% to 6.5%. The clonotype was recovered from a man between 45 and 60 years old in good health and CMV-seronegative. Sequenced: PBMCs.

CDR3 sequence (DNA): TGTGCCAGCAGCCTAGGTTTTGGGGGACTTGAGACCCAGTACTTC. The encoded protein is CASSLGFGGLETQYF. The chain links TRBV7-3 to TRBJ2-5, with D possibly TRBD2 on 6 matching bases. Germline CDR1 and CDR2: SGHTA and FQGTGA. The CDR3 totals 15 residues. V dropped 5 bases and J dropped 5 bases, with 18 bases sitting between them.